Listed here is a single T cell receptor beta chain. What it binds is not known. The junction and the germline gene differ at one end; a read error may be behind it. The CDR3 is 13 amino acids. CDR1 and CDR2 from the germline V gene are KGHSH and LQKENI. The protocol was immunoSEQ multiplex PCR, while the TCRdb copy is restricted to in-frame clones and leaves out a portion. The sample yields about 61,000 clones, approximately 94% seen once. The data stem from a study of graft-versus-host responses after intestinal transplantation. Study in general: Recipients underwent multivisceral, liver-intestinal, or isolated intestinal transplants.

Study conclusions and caveats: Individuals carrying graft-donor T cell macrochimerism showed high graft-versus-host to host-versus-graft clonal ratios in allografts. Association was observed between peak circulating GvH clone levels and early post-transplant HvG declines. GvH clones surfaced in recipient marrow, some emerging earlier in ileum or blood.

The receptor comes from a human donor who was the organ donor for an intestinal transplant. V and J are TRBV18 and TRBJ2-7; D is ambiguous. Sample: unstimulated CD4+ T cells sorted from spleen or lymph node cells, taken before transplant. CDR3 sequence reads: CASTPGFSSEQYF. In DNA form, the CDR3 reads TGTGCCAGCACCCCGGGTTTTTCCTCCGAGCAGTACTTC. Using reference TRBV18 and TRBJ2-7 for the parts outside the CDR3, the full variable domain is NAGVMQNPRHLVRRRGQEARLRCSPMKGHSHVYWYRQLPEEGLKFMVYLQKENIIDESGMPKERFSAEFPKEGPSILRIQQVVRGDSAAYFCASTPGFSSEQYFGPGTRLTVT.